This T cell receptor (beta chain) was obtained from a study of T cell responses to AZD1222 COVID-19 vaccine. Using immunoSEQ multiplex PCR, the repertoire was profiled, and TCRdb retains in-frame clones only, with some absent. Here the sample spans 150,000 or so clones, 91% being singletons. V lost 5 bases, J lost 6 bases, and 7 bases stayed unmatched. Germline assignment: CDR1 GTSNPN and CDR2 SVGIG (reference sequence). CDR3 size: 13 residues. The input for sequencing was peripheral blood, taken 28 days after the second AZD1222 dose. The clonotype was recovered from an adult who received the AZD1222 COVID-19 vaccine. V gene TRBV30 combines with J gene TRBJ1-2; 9 positions agree with TRBD1. In DNA, the CDR3 is TGTGCCTGGCGACAGGGGGAACTAAATGGCTACACCTTC. Protein: CAWRQGELNGYTF.